These 6 T cell receptor beta chains came from one sample sequenced in a study of cytomegalovirus exposure and HLA in healthy donors. Primers for the PCR totalled 60 Vbeta and 13 Jbeta. The method was immunoSEQ multiplex PCR; TCRdb's version includes in-frame clones alone and lacks a portion of them. The sample holds around 120,000 clones, roughly 80% seen once. The sequenced sample consisted of PBMCs. Source of these receptors: a woman aged 40 to 55 in good health and CMV-seropositive.

The chain employs TRBV6-4 and TRBJ1-1; D remains unclear. There are 13 residues in the CDR3. Germline CDR1 is MRHNA and CDR2 is SNTAGT. Trimming took 4 bases from V and 0 from J, leaving 6 bases between them. The CDR3 loop reads CASSVEVNTEAFF. CDR3 in DNA: TGTGCCAGCAGTGTTGAGGTGAACACTGAAGCTTTCTTT.

Only a few counts were recorded for this clone. The chain uses TRBV10-3 and TRBJ2-1, with D tentatively TRBD2 (5 bases). The V gene's germline CDR1 is ENHRY and CDR2 SYGVKD. The CDR3 consists of 12 residues. The V end was cut by 6 bases, the J end by 10 bases, with 13 bases between. CDR3 DNA sequence: TGTGCCATCAGCTCCCATCGGGGAGAGCAGTTCTTC. This encodes CAISSHRGEQFF.

The gene calls are TRBV6-1 and TRBJ2-3; 8 bases fit TRBD2. In germline, CDR1 is MNHNS, CDR2 SASEGT. The junction had 12 bases not matched to a gene; V was cut back by 3 bases and J by 4 bases. The CDR3 consists of 17 residues. CDR3 bases: TGTGCCAGCAGTGACCCGGGACTAGTGGTTGAAGCAGATACGCAGTATTTT. Its translation: CASSDPGLVVEADTQYF.

This clone was picked up one time. The V and J genes are TRBV9 and TRBJ2-1; 8 bases fit TRBD2. CDR1 is SGDLS, CDR2 YYNGEE, per germline. Losses at the gene ends were 0 bases for V and 6 bases for J; bases not matched to a gene: 11. The CDR3 runs to 17 residues. The CDR3: CASSVEGVSGTGNEQFF. The CDR3 coding sequence is TGTGCCAGCAGCGTAGAAGGGGTTAGCGGGACTGGCAATGAGCAGTTCTTC. Supplemented by reference TRBV9 and TRBJ2-1, the full variable domain reads DSGVTQTPKHLITATGQRVTLRCSPRSGDLSVYWYQQSLDQGLQFLIQYYNGEERAKGNILERFSAQQFPDLHSELNLSSLELGDSALYFCASSVEGVSGTGNEQFFGPGTRLTVL.

The chain couples TRBV5-1 to TRBJ2-3; 10 bases line up with TRBD2. The CDR3 totals 15 residues. CDR1 is SGHRS, CDR2 YFSETQ, per germline. After removal of 0 bases from V and 3 bases from J, the junction contained 1 base not matched to a gene. CDR3 in amino acids: CASSLERGGTDTQYF. DNA for the CDR3: TGCGCCAGCAGCTTGGAGCGGGGGGGGACAGATACGCAGTATTTT.

The chain recombines TRBV6-5 with TRBJ1-2; 9 bases align to TRBD1. This CDR3 contains 13 residues. Germline assignment: CDR1 MNHEY and CDR2 SVGAGI. Losses at the gene ends were 5 bases for V and 8 bases for J; bases not matched to a gene: 6. The DNA of the CDR3 is TGTGCCAGCAGTGCCGGGACAGGGAGAGGCTACACCTTC. Translated, it gives CASSAGTGRGYTF.